This T cell receptor (beta chain) was sequenced during a study of CD8 T cells in ankylosing spondylitis. One entry per CDR3 protein results from TCRdb running MiXCR on the 5' RACE reads. Of 130,000 or so distinct CDR3 sequences listed, approximately 6.8% are singletons. This clonotype was found many times. The CDR3 loop spans 13 amino acids. After removal of 7 bases from V and 6 bases from J, the junction contained 8 bases not matched to a gene. The specimen sequenced was blood, either unsorted or a sorted T cell fraction (not recorded which). The clonotype was recovered from a male donor with ankylosing spondylitis or in good health (not recorded which). The chain is built from TRBV12-3 or TRBV12-4 and TRBJ2-7, with 8 nucleotides matching TRBD1. The CDR3 nucleotides are TGTGCCAGCATGGTGGACAGGGCCGGCGAGCAGTACTTC. This sequence encodes CASMVDRAGEQYF.